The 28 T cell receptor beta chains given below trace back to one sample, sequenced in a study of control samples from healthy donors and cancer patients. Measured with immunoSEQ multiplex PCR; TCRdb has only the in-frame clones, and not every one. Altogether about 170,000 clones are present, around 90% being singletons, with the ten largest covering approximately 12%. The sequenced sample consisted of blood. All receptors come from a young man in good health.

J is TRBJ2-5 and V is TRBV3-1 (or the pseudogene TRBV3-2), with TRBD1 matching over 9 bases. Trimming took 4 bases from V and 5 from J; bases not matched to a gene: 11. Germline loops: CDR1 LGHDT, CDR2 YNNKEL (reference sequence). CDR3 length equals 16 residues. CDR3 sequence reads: CASSPNPTGGGETQYF. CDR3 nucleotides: TGTGCCAGCAGCCCAAACCCGACAGGGGGAGGTGAGACCCAGTACTTC.

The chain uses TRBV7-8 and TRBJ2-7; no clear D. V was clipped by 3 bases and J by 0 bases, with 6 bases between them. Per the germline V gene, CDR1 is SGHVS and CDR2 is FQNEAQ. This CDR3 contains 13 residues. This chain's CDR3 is CASSFGYSYEQYF. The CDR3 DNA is TGTGCCAGCAGCTTCGGCTACTCCTACGAGCAGTACTTC.

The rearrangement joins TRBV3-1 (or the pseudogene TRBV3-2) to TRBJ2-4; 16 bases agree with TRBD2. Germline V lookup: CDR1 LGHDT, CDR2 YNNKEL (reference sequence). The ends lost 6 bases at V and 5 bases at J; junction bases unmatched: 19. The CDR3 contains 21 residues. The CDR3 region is CASSRGTGGLAGGPVENIQYF. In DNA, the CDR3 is TGTGCCAGCAGTAGGGGGACAGGGGGACTAGCGGGAGGGCCGGTGGAAAACATTCAGTACTTC.

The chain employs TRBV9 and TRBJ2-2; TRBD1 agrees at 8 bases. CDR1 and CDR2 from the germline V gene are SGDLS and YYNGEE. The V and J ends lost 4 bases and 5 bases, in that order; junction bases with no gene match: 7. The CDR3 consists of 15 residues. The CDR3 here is CASSISTGETGELFF. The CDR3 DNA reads TGTGCCAGCAGCATTTCGACAGGGGAAACCGGGGAGCTGTTTTTT.

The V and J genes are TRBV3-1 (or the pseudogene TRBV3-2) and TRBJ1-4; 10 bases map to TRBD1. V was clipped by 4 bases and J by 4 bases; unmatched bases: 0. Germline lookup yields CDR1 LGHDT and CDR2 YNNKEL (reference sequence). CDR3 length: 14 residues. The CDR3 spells CASSRTGGNEKLFF. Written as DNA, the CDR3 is TGTGCCAGCAGCCGGACAGGGGGTAATGAAAAACTGTTTTTT.

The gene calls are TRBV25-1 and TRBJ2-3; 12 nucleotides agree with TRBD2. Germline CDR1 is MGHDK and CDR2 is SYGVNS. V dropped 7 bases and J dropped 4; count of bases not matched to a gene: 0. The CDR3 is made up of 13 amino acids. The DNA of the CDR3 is TGTGCCAGCACTAGCGGGGGGGCAGATACGCAGTATTTT. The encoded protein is CASTSGGADTQYF.

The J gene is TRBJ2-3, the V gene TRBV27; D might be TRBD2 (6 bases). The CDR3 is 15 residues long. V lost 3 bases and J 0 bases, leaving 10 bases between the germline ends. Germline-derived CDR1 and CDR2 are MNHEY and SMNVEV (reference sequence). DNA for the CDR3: TGTGCCAGCAGTTTGGGGGGTCCTAGCACAGATACGCAGTATTTT. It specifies CASSLGGPSTDTQYF.

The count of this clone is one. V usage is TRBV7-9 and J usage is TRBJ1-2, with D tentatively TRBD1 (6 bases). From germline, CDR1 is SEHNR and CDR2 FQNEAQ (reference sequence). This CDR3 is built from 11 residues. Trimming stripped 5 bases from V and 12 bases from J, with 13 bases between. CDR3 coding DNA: TGTGCCAGCAGCCAAGAGGGGGAACACACCTTC. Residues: CASSQEGEHTF.

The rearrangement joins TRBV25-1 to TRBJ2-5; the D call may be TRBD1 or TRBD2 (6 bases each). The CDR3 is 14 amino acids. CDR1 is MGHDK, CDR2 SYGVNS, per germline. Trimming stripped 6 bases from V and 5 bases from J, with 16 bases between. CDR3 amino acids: CASSDRSGGETQYF. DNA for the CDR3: TGTGCCAGCAGCGACAGGTCCGGAGGGGAGACCCAGTACTTC.

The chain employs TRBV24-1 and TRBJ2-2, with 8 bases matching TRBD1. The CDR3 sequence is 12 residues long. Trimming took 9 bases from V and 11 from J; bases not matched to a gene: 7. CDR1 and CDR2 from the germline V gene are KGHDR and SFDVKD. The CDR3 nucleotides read TGTGCCACCGCGACCGGGACAGGCGAGCTGTTTTTT. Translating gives CATATGTGELFF.

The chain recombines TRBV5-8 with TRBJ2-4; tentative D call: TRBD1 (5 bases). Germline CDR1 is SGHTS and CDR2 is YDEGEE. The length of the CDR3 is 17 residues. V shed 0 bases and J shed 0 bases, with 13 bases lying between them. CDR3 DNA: TGTGCCAGCAGCTTGGGCCTTTTAGGGGTAGCCAAAAACATTCAGTACTTC. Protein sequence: CASSLGLLGVAKNIQYF.

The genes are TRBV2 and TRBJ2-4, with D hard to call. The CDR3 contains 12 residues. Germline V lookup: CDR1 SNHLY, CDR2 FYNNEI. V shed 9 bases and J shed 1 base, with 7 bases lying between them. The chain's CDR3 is CASGEAKNIQYF. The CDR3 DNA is TGTGCCAGTGGAGAGGCCAAAAACATTCAGTACTTC.

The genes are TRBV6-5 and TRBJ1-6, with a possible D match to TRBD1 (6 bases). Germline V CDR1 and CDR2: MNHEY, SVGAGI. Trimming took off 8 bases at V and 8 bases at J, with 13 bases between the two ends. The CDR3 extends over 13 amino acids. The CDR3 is CASVGRGDSPLHF. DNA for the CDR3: TGTGCCAGCGTGGGCAGGGGTGATTCACCCCTCCACTTT.

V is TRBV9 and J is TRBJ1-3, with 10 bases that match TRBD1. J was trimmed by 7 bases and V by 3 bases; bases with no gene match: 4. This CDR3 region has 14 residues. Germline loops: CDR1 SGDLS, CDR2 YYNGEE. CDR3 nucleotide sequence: TGTGCCAGCAGCGGACAGGGGGCGAGTAACACCATATATTTT. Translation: CASSGQGASNTIYF.

The CDR3 protein is CASSLGSRGGYGYTF. In DNA, the CDR3 is TGTGCCAGCAGCTTAGGGAGCAGGGGGGGATATGGCTACACCTTC. This rearrangement joins TRBV7-9 to TRBJ1-2, with 7 bases matching TRBD1. J lost 5 bases, V lost 1 base, and 7 bases had no gene match. The CDR3 runs 15 residues. Germline CDR1 reads SEHNR; CDR2 reads FQNEAQ (reference sequence).

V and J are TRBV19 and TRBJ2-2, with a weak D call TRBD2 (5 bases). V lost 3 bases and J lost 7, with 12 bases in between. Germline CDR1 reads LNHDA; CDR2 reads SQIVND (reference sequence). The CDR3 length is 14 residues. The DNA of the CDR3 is TGTGCCAGTAGTATCCAGACGGGATTCGGGGAGCTGTTTTTT. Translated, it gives CASSIQTGFGELFF.

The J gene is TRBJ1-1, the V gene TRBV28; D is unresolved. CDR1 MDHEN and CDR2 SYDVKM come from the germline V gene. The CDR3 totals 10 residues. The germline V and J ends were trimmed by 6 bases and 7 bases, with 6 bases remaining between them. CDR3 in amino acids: CASRDGEAFF. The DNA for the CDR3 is TGTGCCAGCAGGGACGGTGAAGCTTTCTTT.

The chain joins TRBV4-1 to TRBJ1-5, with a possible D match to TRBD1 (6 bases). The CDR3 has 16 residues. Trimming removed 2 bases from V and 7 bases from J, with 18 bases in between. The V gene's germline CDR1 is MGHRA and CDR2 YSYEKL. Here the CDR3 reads CASSQRSTGEEQPQHF. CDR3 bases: TGCGCCAGCAGCCAACGATCGACAGGCGAGGAGCAGCCCCAGCATTTT.

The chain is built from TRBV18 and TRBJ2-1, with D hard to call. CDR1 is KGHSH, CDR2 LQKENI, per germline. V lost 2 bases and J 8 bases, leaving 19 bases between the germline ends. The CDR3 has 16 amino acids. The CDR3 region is CASSPVMLKSGDEQFF. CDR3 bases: TGTGCCAGCTCACCAGTCATGTTAAAATCGGGCGATGAGCAGTTCTTC.

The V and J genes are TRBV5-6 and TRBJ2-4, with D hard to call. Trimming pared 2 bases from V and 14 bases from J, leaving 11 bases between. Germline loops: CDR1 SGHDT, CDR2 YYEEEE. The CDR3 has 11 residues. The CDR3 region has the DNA TGTGCCAGCAGCTTTAGAGGAAAGGAGTACTTC. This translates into CASSFRGKEYF. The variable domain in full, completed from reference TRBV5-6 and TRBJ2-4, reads DAGVTQSPTHLIKTRGQQVTLRCSPKSGHDTVSWYQQALGQGPQFIFQYYEEEERQRGNFPDRFSGHQFPNYSSELNVNALLLGDSALYLCASSFRGKEYFGAGTRLSVL.

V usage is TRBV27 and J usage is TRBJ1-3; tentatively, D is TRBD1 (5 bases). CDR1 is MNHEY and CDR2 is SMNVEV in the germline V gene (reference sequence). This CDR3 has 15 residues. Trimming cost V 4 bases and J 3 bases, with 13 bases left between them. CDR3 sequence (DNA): TGTGCCAGCAGTTCCCAGGGTCTTGGTGGAAACACCATATATTTT. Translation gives CASSSQGLGGNTIYF.

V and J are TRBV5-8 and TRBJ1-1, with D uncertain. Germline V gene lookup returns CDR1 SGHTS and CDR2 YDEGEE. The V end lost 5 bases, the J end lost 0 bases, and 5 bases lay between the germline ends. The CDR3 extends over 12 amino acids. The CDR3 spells CASSRMNTEAFF. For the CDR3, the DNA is TGTGCCAGCAGTAGGATGAACACTGAAGCTTTCTTT. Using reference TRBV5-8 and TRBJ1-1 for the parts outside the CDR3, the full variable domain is EAGVTQSPTHLIKTRGQQATLRCSPISGHTSVYWYQQALGLGLQFLLWYDEGEERNRGNFPPRFSGRQFPNYSSELNVNALELEDSALYLCASSRMNTEAFFGQGTRLTVV.

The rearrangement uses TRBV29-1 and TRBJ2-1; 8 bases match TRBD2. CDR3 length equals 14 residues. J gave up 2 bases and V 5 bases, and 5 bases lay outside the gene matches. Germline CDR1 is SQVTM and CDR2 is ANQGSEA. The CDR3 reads CSVLSGETYNEQFF. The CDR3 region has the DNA TGCAGCGTTCTTAGCGGGGAAACCTACAATGAGCAGTTCTTC.

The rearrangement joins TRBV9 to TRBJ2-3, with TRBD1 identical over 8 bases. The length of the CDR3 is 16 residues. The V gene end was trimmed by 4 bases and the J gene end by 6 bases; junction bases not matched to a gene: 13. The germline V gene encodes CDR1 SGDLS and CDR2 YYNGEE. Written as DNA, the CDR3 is TGTGCCAGCAGCCCCTACGCGGGCCAGGGGGCGGATACGCAGTATTTT. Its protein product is CASSPYAGQGADTQYF. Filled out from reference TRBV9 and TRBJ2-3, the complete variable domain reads DSGVTQTPKHLITATGQRVTLRCSPRSGDLSVYWYQQSLDQGLQFLIQYYNGEERAKGNILERFSAQQFPDLHSELNLSSLELGDSALYFCASSPYAGQGADTQYFGPGTRLTVL.

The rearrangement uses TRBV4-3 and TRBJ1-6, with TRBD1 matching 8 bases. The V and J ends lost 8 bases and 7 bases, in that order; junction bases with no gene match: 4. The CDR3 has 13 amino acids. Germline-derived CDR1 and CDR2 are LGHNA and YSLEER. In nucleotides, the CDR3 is TGCGCCAGCGGAGACAGGGGAAATTCACCCCTCCACTTT. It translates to CASGDRGNSPLHF.

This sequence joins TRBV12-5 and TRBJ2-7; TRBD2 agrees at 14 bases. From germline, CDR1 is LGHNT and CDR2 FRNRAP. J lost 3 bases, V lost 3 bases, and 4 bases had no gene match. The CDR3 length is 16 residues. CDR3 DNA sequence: TGTGCTAGTGGTTTTTCGGGGACTAGCGGGAGCTACGAGCAGTACTTC. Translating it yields CASGFSGTSGSYEQYF.

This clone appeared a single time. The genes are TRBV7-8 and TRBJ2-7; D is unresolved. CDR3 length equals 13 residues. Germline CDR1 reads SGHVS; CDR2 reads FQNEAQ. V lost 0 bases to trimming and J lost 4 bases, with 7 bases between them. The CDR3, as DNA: TGTGCCAGCAGCTTAGCCCCACCTTACGAGCAGTACTTC. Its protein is CASSLAPPYEQYF. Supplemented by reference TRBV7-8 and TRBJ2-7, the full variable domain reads GAGVSQSPRYKVAKRGQDVALRCDPISGHVSLFWYQQALGQGPEFLTYFQNEAQLDKSGLPSDRFFAERPEGSVSTLKIQRTQQEDSAVYLCASSLAPPYEQYFGPGTRLTVT.

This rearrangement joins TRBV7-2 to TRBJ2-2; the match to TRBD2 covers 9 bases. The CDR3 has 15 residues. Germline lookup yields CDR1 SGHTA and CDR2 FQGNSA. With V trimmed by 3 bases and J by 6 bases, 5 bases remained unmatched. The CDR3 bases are TGTGCCAGCAGCTTTCCGACTAGCGGTTCCGGGGAGCTGTTTTTT. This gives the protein CASSFPTSGSGELFF.